Listed below are T cell receptor beta chains from one sample, sequenced in a study of blood T cell repertoires in COVID-19. Profiled with immunoSEQ multiplex PCR; TCRdb holds only in-frame clones, not every one. The sample has some 64,000 clones; nearly 90% are singletons. The sequenced sample was peripheral blood. Receptor source: a man between 70 and 80 years old with acute or convalescent COVID-19. The CDR3 runs from the conserved cysteine through the conserved F or W. D genes are given only for firm matches. Clone size is stated in some rows and not others, as once, few, many or a class when expanded.

V,length,J,D,size,CDR3,DNA
TRBV7-9,17,TRBJ2-7,TRBD1,-,CASSLAGTGGSLYEQYF,TGTGCCAGCAGCTTAGCGGGGACAGGGGGATCCCTCTACGAGCAGTACTTC
TRBV7-3,16,TRBJ2-6,-,few,CASSLQGLSGANVLTF,TGTGCCAGCAGTTTACAGGGTCTGTCTGGGGCCAACGTCCTGACTTTC
TRBV4-1,16,TRBJ2-2,-,-,CASSPPRETDTGELFF,TGCGCCAGCAGCCCCCCTCGGGAGACAGACACCGGGGAGCTGTTTTTT
TRBV5-1,14,TRBJ2-5,-,-,CASSARGAQETQYF,TGCGCCAGCAGCGCCCGTGGGGCGCAAGAGACCCAGTACTTC
TRBV6-6,14,TRBJ1-2,-,once,CASSYSARGGGYTF,TGTGCCAGCAGTTACTCGGCCAGGGGTGGCGGCTACACCTTC
TRBV19,14,TRBJ1-1,-,-,CASSTSNFYTEAFF,TGTGCCAGTAGTACCTCCAACTTTTACACTGAAGCTTTCTTT
TRBV10-3,13,TRBJ2-7,-,-,CAISDSGNYEQYF,TGTGCCATCAGTGATTCCGGGAACTACGAGCAGTACTTC
TRBV6-4,13,TRBJ2-1,-,-,CASSDSKHHEQFF,TGTGCCAGCAGTGACTCGAAACATCATGAGCAGTTCTTC
TRBV27,14,TRBJ1-5,-,-,CASSLGGSNQPQHF,TGTGCCAGCAGTTTAGGAGGAAGCAATCAGCCCCAGCATTTT
TRBV27,13,TRBJ2-7,-,-,CASSYRYSYEQYF,TGTGCCAGCAGTTACAGGTATTCCTACGAGCAGTACTTC
TRBV9,15,TRBJ2-1,-,once,CASSALYGIYNEQFF,TGTGCCAGCAGCGCGCTTTACGGGATCTACAATGAGCAGTTCTTC
TRBV11-2,16,TRBJ2-2,TRBD2,-,CASSLRAGDSTGELFF,TGTGCCAGCAGCTTACGCGCGGGGGACTCCACCGGGGAGCTGTTTTTT
TRBV5-6,18,TRBJ2-5,TRBD2,-,CASSLALASGGIKETQYF,TGTGCCAGCAGCTTGGCCTTGGCTAGCGGGGGGATTAAAGAGACCCAGTACTTC
TRBV10-2,15,TRBJ2-7,TRBD2,-,CASSERAGGYYEQYF,TGCGCCAGCAGTGAGCGGGCGGGGGGGTACTACGAGCAGTACTTC
TRBV9,13,TRBJ1-3,-,-,CASSEYFGNTIYF,TGTGCCAGCAGCGAGTACTTTGGAAACACCATATATTTT
TRBV20-1,14,TRBJ1-2,TRBD1,-,CSASPRTGGSGYTF,TGCAGTGCTAGTCCCAGGACAGGGGGCTCTGGCTACACCTTC
TRBV5-1,19,TRBJ2-3,TRBD2,-,CASSLDFSESGATTDTQYF,TGCGCCAGCAGCTTGGATTTTTCGGAAAGCGGGGCTACCACAGATACGCAGTATTTT
TRBV5-4,12,TRBJ2-1,-,-,CASSFARNEQFF,TGTGCCAGCAGCTTTGCTAGAAATGAGCAGTTCTTC
TRBV6-5,14,TRBJ2-7,-,-,CASRSGTHLYEQYF,TGTGCCAGCAGGTCCGGGACACATCTATACGAGCAGTACTTC
TRBV23-1,15,TRBJ2-2,-,-,CASSCNGTGAGELFF,TGCGCCAGCAGTTGTAATGGTACGGGGGCCGGGGAGCTGTTTTTT
TRBV7-2,17,TRBJ2-2,TRBD2,-,CASSSPSVGGASGELFF,TGTGCCAGCAGTTCTCCCTCGGTCGGGGGGGCCTCCGGGGAGCTGTTTTTT
TRBV21-1,17,TRBJ1-6,-,-,CASSFPGGGRHNSPLHF,TGTGCCAGCAGCTTCCCTGGGGGAGGGAGACATAATTCACCCCTCCACTTT
TRBV4-3,15,TRBJ1-1,TRBD1,few,CASSHEGTGVTEAFF,TGCGCCAGCAGCCACGAGGGGACAGGGGTGACTGAAGCTTTCTTT
TRBV11-2,16,TRBJ2-2,TRBD2,-,CASSLGAGANTGELFF,TGTGCCAGCAGCTTAGGAGCGGGGGCAAACACCGGGGAGCTGTTTTTT
TRBV18,16,TRBJ1-6,-,few,CASSPRDIAVTSPLHF,TGTGCCAGCTCACCGAGGGACATCGCCGTTACTTCACCCCTCCACTTT
TRBV7-2,14,TRBJ2-7,-,-,CASSLAQSSYEQYF,TGTGCCAGCAGCTTAGCACAGTCCTCCTACGAGCAGTACTTC
TRBV11-2,14,TRBJ1-1,-,-,CASSLPRKNTEAFF,TGTGCCAGCAGCTTACCCAGGAAGAACACTGAAGCTTTCTTT
TRBV28,13,TRBJ2-2,-,-,CASSSRGRRELFF,TGTGCCAGCAGTTCCCGGGGGAGGAGGGAGCTGTTTTTT
TRBV9,16,TRBJ1-2,-,-,CASSSNSDTLRNGYTF,TGTGCCAGCAGCTCGAACTCGGACACACTTAGGAATGGCTACACCTTC
TRBV12-3/TRBV12-4,12,TRBJ1-2,TRBD1,few,CASRSSGGSHTF,TGTGCCAGCAGATCTTCAGGGGGATCTCACACCTTC
TRBV20-1,12,TRBJ1-2,-,once,CSASPPGAGYTF,TGCAGTGCTAGTCCGCCAGGGGCAGGCTACACCTTC
TRBV5-1,16,TRBJ2-4,-,once,CASSLLPGQIKNIQYF,TGCGCCAGCAGCTTGCTCCCAGGACAGATCAAAAACATTCAGTACTTC
TRBV9,15,TRBJ2-1,TRBD1,-,CASSPRDSSYNEQFF,TGTGCCAGCAGCCCACGGGACAGCTCCTACAATGAGCAGTTCTTC
TRBV21-1,12,TRBJ1-5,-,-,CASSVSNQPQHF,TGTGCCAGCAGCGTAAGCAATCAGCCCCAGCATTTT
TRBV10-3,14,TRBJ2-5,TRBD1,-,CAISRTGGSETQYF,TGTGCCATCAGTCGGACAGGGGGCTCAGAGACCCAGTACTTC
TRBV18,16,TRBJ1-6,TRBD1,-,CASSPLSTGGESPLHF,TGTGCCAGCTCTCCCCTCTCGACAGGGGGCGAATCACCCCTCCACTTT
TRBV19,14,TRBJ1-3,-,-,CASSPGVSGNTIYF,TGTGCCAGTAGTCCAGGGGTCTCTGGAAACACCATATATTTT
TRBV27,15,TRBJ2-3,-,-,CASSLLGGGTDTQYF,TGTGCCAGCAGTTTATTAGGGGGGGGCACAGATACGCAGTATTTT
TRBV15,17,TRBJ1-1,TRBD1,-,CATSPRDRGLMNTEAFF,TGTGCCACCAGCCCCCGGGACAGGGGTCTAATGAACACTGAAGCTTTCTTT
TRBV7-9,15,TRBJ2-7,TRBD1,once,CASSPVDRVPYEQYF,TGTGCCAGCAGCCCCGTCGACAGGGTTCCCTACGAGCAGTACTTC
TRBV7-2,12,TRBJ1-5,-,-,CASSFRGQPQHF,TGTGCCAGCAGCTTCAGGGGTCAGCCCCAGCATTTT
TRBV5-6,18,TRBJ2-7,-,medium-sized,CASSRNRDSWGGTYEQYF,TGTGCCAGCAGCCGCAACAGGGATAGCTGGGGCGGAACCTACGAGCAGTACTTC
TRBV3-1/TRBV3-2,18,TRBJ1-5,TRBD1,-,CASSQEWPTGGANQPQHF,TGTGCCAGCAGCCAAGAATGGCCGACAGGGGGCGCGAATCAGCCCCAGCATTTT
TRBV5-8,14,TRBJ1-2,-,-,CASSLTRSSRGYTF,TGTGCCAGCAGCTTAACCCGATCTAGTCGGGGCTACACCTTC
TRBV7-3,16,TRBJ2-1,TRBD2,-,CASSWVGEGRGNEQFF,TGTGCCAGCAGCTGGGTAGGGGAAGGGAGGGGCAATGAGCAGTTCTTC
TRBV4-3,14,TRBJ2-1,TRBD1,-,CASSSRDRGNEQFF,TGCGCCAGCAGCTCCCGGGACAGGGGCAATGAGCAGTTCTTC
TRBV6-2/TRBV6-3,13,TRBJ1-1,-,-,CASSYVGGQEAFF,TGTGCCAGCAGTTATGTTGGGGGCCAGGAAGCTTTCTTT
TRBV28,19,TRBJ1-3,TRBD1,-,CASSREPGQGIGYGNTIYF,TGTGCCAGCAGTCGAGAACCGGGACAGGGGATTGGGTACGGAAACACCATATATTTT
TRBV18,16,TRBJ2-6,-,-,CASSPQSQGSANVLTF,TGTGCCAGCTCACCACAGAGCCAGGGAAGTGCCAACGTCCTGACTTTC
TRBV7-2,15,TRBJ1-1,TRBD1,-,CASSLTGGMNTEAFF,TGTGCCAGCAGCTTGACAGGGGGGATGAACACTGAAGCTTTCTTT
TRBV29-1,13,TRBJ1-2,-,-,CSVVQGPIYGYTF,TGCAGCGTTGTACAGGGACCGATTTATGGCTACACCTTC
TRBV2,14,TRBJ2-4,-,-,CACRSTLAKNIQYF,TGTGCCTGCCGTTCGACTCTAGCCAAAAACATTCAGTACTTC
TRBV5-5,17,TRBJ1-3,-,-,CASSLPPVLRSGNTIYF,TGTGCCAGCAGCTTGCCCCCTGTACTGCGCTCTGGAAACACCATATATTTT
TRBV7-8,16,TRBJ1-3,TRBD1,-,CASSSPDRDSGNTIYF,TGTGCCAGCAGCTCCCCAGACAGGGACTCTGGAAACACCATATATTTT
TRBV4-1,19,TRBJ2-2,TRBD1,medium-sized,CASSQDRGGTTRWTGELFF,TGCGCCAGCAGCCAAGATAGAGGGGGCACAACTCGTTGGACCGGGGAGCTGTTTTTT
TRBV11-1,11,TRBJ2-7,-,-,CASGLHYEQYF,TGTGCCAGCGGACTCCACTACGAGCAGTACTTC
TRBV18,14,TRBJ2-3,-,-,CASSPGGGTDTQYF,TGTGCCAGCTCCCCAGGCGGGGGCACAGATACGCAGTATTTT
TRBV29-1,12,TRBJ2-3,-,-,CSAGRVSDTQYF,TGCAGCGCCGGGAGAGTCTCAGATACGCAGTATTTT
TRBV2,11,TRBJ2-3,-,once,CASEAEDTQYF,TGTGCCAGCGAGGCGGAAGATACGCAGTATTTT
TRBV2,12,TRBJ1-1,-,-,CASSGGWREAFF,TGTGCCAGCAGTGGGGGCTGGCGTGAAGCTTTCTTT